The 3 T cell receptor beta chains listed next were all sequenced from one sample in a study of cytomegalovirus exposure and HLA in healthy donors. It was with 60 Vbeta and 13 Jbeta primers that the PCR ran. Produced via immunoSEQ multiplex PCR; TCRdb's table is partial and in-frame only. Here the sample spans over 150,000 clones, over 70% being singletons. The sample was PBMCs. Receptors were obtained from a man aged 30 to 39 in good health and CMV-seronegative.

This clone was counted between two and nine times. V usage is TRBV19 and J usage is TRBJ1-5, with TRBD1 matching over 7 bases. Per germline, CDR1 LNHDA and CDR2 SQIVND (reference sequence). The CDR3 is made up of 15 amino acids. J was trimmed by 4 bases and V by 1 base; bases with no gene match: 4. Here the CDR3 reads CASSIVGTENQPQHF. CDR3 sequence (DNA): TGTGCCAGTAGTATAGTTGGGACAGAGAATCAGCCCCAGCATTTT.

The chain employs TRBV30 and TRBJ1-2; D is perhaps TRBD1 (5 bases). The V end lost 5 bases, the J end lost 4 bases, and 17 bases lay between the germline ends. The CDR3 length is 14 residues. CDR1 is GTSNPN, CDR2 SVGIG, per germline (reference sequence). The CDR3 nucleotides are TGTGCCTGGGACAGTGGAGGGACCCTCTATGGCTACACCTTC. It yields the protein CAWDSGGTLYGYTF.

This clone occurred once. The rearrangement links TRBV28 to TRBJ1-4; possible D gene TRBD1, 6 bases. V lost 6 bases and J lost 5, with 10 bases in between. The CDR3 contains 13 residues. CDR1 is MDHEN, CDR2 SYDVKM, per germline. CDR3 residues: CASRRTGNEKLFF. Here the CDR3 DNA reads TGTGCCAGCAGACGTACAGGGAATGAAAAACTGTTTTTT.